This T cell receptor (beta chain) was obtained from a study of blood T cell repertoires in COVID-19. Looking at the study overall: T cells, B-cell-depleted T cells, or PBMCs provided the cDNA or gDNA that served as material.

In the authors' methods: Estimation of nucleated cell counts was performed using reference gene primer amplification. The method was immunoSEQ multiplex PCR; TCRdb's version includes in-frame clones alone and lacks a portion of them. V, J and clone size are taken as reported in that table, and D and trimming were inferred from the DNA itself. This table holds 150,000 to 200,000 clones, approximately 88% found once. Material: peripheral blood. This TCR came from a man aged 18 to 35 with active or convalescent COVID-19.

CDR3 sequence reads: CASKAPDRNQPQHF. The CDR3 DNA reads as TGTGCCAGTAAGGCCCCGGACAGGAATCAGCCCCAGCATTTT. The gene calls are TRBV19 and TRBJ1-5, with TRBD1 matching 7 bases. J lost 4 bases, V lost 7 bases, and 7 bases had no gene match. Germline V CDR1 and CDR2: LNHDA, SQIVND (reference sequence). The CDR3 is 14 amino acids.